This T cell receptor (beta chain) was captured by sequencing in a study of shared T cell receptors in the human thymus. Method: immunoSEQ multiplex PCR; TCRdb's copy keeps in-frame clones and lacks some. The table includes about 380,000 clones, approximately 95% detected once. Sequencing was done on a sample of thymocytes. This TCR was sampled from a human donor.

The CDR3, as DNA: TGTGCCAGCAGTTCCTACCCAACTACGCAGTATTTT. Translated, it gives CASSSYPTTQYF. This rearrangement joins TRBV27 to TRBJ2-3, with D hard to call. Per germline, CDR1 MNHEY and CDR2 SMNVEV (reference sequence). V dropped 4 bases and J dropped 8 bases, with 10 bases sitting between them. The CDR3 is 12 residues long.